This T cell receptor beta chain originates from a study of cytomegalovirus exposure and HLA in healthy donors. For the study at large: Earlier work reported about 110 million unique TCR beta sequences from some 170 million T cells.

J was trimmed by 3 bases and V by 4 bases; bases with no gene match: 10. The CDR3 is 16 amino acids. Germline V gene lookup returns CDR1 SGDLS and CDR2 YYNGEE. 13 Jbeta primers and 60 Vbeta primers were used for the PCR. Method: immunoSEQ multiplex PCR; TCRdb's copy keeps in-frame clones and lacks some. The sample lists about 210,000 clones, around 83% seen once, with about 10% in the top ten. The genes are TRBV9 and TRBJ2-1, with TRBD1 matching 7 bases. The sample taken for sequencing was PBMCs. This sequence was found in a woman in her forties or fifties in good health and CMV-seropositive. CDR3 sequence: CASSPPHRGIYNEQFF. The DNA for the CDR3 is TGTGCCAGCAGCCCCCCCCACAGGGGAATCTACAATGAGCAGTTCTTC.